Below are 14 T cell receptor beta chains sequenced from a single sample in a study of Tregs in tolerant kidney transplant recipients. Repertoires were generated with immunoSEQ multiplex PCR, while TCRdb's copy carries only in-frame clones and drops some. The repertoire holds tens of thousands of clones, with approximately 90% as singletons. Specimen: Tregs from blood, collected before the transplant. The receptors here all came from a human donor who received a combined kidney and bone marrow transplant.

The chain links TRBV4-1 to TRBJ2-1; possibly TRBD1 or TRBD2 for D (6 bases each). Germline loops: CDR1 MGHRA, CDR2 YSYEKL. The germline V and J ends were trimmed by 0 bases and 10 bases, with 13 bases remaining between them. CDR3 length equals 14 residues. The CDR3 DNA reads TGCGCCAGCAGCCAAGAAACCTGGAGGGGGGAGCAGTTCTTC. Protein: CASSQETWRGEQFF.

This chain uses TRBV6-6 with TRBJ2-1; D remains ambiguous. V was pared by 2 bases and J by 5 bases, with 7 bases between. CDR3 length: 13 residues. In germline, CDR1 is MNHNY, CDR2 SVGAGI (reference sequence). The CDR3 is CASSYVGNNEQFF. The DNA of the CDR3 is TGTGCCAGCAGTTACGTGGGAAACAATGAGCAGTTCTTC.

V and J are TRBV4-1 and TRBJ2-5; no clear D. Trimming stripped 3 bases from V and 4 bases from J, with 15 bases between. This CDR3 comprises 15 residues. The germline V gene has CDR1 MGHRA and CDR2 YSYEKL. The CDR3 region is CASSHKQALGETQYF. In DNA, the CDR3 is TGCGCCAGCAGCCATAAGCAGGCGCTTGGAGAGACCCAGTACTTC.

This sequence joins TRBV2 and TRBJ2-3; TRBD2 aligns across 11 bases. CDR1 is SNHLY, CDR2 FYNNEI, per germline. The V segment lost 5 bases and the J segment 3 bases; nucleotides outside the gene matches: 1. The CDR3 spans 14 residues. This CDR3 reads CASSRLAGTDTQYF. The CDR3 DNA is TGTGCCAGCAGTAGACTAGCGGGGACAGATACGCAGTATTTT.

The chain has TRBV6-4 and TRBJ1-4; 7 positions agree with TRBD1. J was trimmed by 6 bases and V by 9 bases; bases with no gene match: 4. The germline V gene encodes CDR1 MRHNA and CDR2 SNTAGT. The CDR3 length is 12 residues. CDR3 region: CASSRGYEKLFF. CDR3 bases: TGTGCCAGTTCCAGGGGGTATGAAAAACTGTTTTTT.

The rearrangement uses TRBV12-5 and TRBJ2-7; 8 bases line up with TRBD1. Germline-derived CDR1 and CDR2 are LGHNT and FRNRAP. The V gene end was trimmed by 6 bases and the J gene end by 7 bases; junction bases not matched to a gene: 5. CDR3 size: 12 residues. CDR3 DNA: TGTGCTAGTGGGGACAGGGTTGAAGAGCAGTACTTC. Its protein is CASGDRVEEQYF.

The chain uses TRBV6-6 and TRBJ1-2; the D gene is possibly TRBD1 (6 bases). V was trimmed by 2 bases and J by 3 bases, leaving 10 bases between them. This CDR3 contains 14 residues. In germline, CDR1 is MNHNY, CDR2 SVGAGI (reference sequence). In nucleotides, the CDR3 is TGTGCCAGCAGTTACCCAGGGGCCGACTATGGCTACACCTTC. Encoded protein: CASSYPGADYGYTF.

Worth noting for this clone: The sample contains more than one DNA sequence encoding this CDR3. V and J are TRBV7-2 and TRBJ2-2; 9 nucleotides line up with TRBD1. V dropped 10 bases and J dropped 3; count of bases not matched to a gene: 6. Germline CDR1 and CDR2: SGHTA and FQGNSA. The CDR3 length is 14 residues. CDR3 loop: CAIGTGQHTGELFF. The CDR3 coding sequence is TGTGCCATAGGGACAGGGCAACACACCGGGGAGCTGTTTTTT.

V is TRBV4-3 and J is TRBJ2-3; tentatively, D is TRBD1 or TRBD2 (5 bases each). The CDR3 spans 14 residues. Germline lookup yields CDR1 LGHNA and CDR2 YSLEER. V was pared by 4 bases and J by 2 bases, with 10 bases between. The CDR3 region is CASSRDGSTDTQYF. The CDR3 DNA reads as TGCGCCAGCAGCCGGGACGGCTCCACAGATACGCAGTATTTT.

This rearrangement joins TRBV28 to TRBJ1-2; possible D gene TRBD1, 6 bases. The V gene lost 2 bases and the J gene lost 13 bases, with 17 bases spanning the gap. The germline V gene has CDR1 MDHEN and CDR2 SYDVKM. This CDR3 is 13 amino acids long. CDR3 protein: CASSLTGGIWLTF. The CDR3 bases are TGTGCCAGCAGTTTAACCGGGGGCATTTGGCTCACCTTC.

The V and J genes are TRBV23-1 and TRBJ2-1; no clear D gene. TRBV23-1 is an ORF; its function is uncertain. Trimming shortened V by 2 bases and J by 0 bases, and 14 bases separated the two germline ends. This CDR3 is built from 17 residues. CDR3 residues: CASSQMKGHCSYNEQFF. The CDR3 DNA follows: TGCGCCAGCAGTCAAATGAAGGGTCATTGCTCCTACAATGAGCAGTTCTTC.

J is TRBJ1-5 and V is TRBV6-6; 7 bases line up with TRBD1. CDR3 length: 15 residues. Germline lookup yields CDR1 MNHNY and CDR2 SVGAGI (reference sequence). V shed 4 bases, J shed 9 bases, and the junction held 12 bases outside the gene matches. CDR3 amino acids: CASSSPRQGQRPQHF. DNA of the CDR3: TGTGCCAGCAGTTCCCCACGACAGGGTCAGAGGCCCCAGCATTTT.

The CDR3 loop reads CASSRGQGSGYTF. CDR3 sequence (DNA): TGTGCCAGCAGCCGCGGACAGGGGAGTGGCTACACCTTC. This rearrangement joins TRBV6-1 to TRBJ1-2; 9 bases fit TRBD1. Germline-derived CDR1 and CDR2 are MNHNS and SASEGT. J lost 7 bases, V lost 6 bases, and 6 bases had no gene match. This CDR3 is 13 amino acids long.

J is TRBJ2-7 and V is TRBV4-1; 11 bases agree with TRBD1. The CDR3 consists of 19 residues. V shed 0 bases and J 6 bases; nucleotides not matched to a gene: 16. CDR1 and CDR2 (germline): MGHRA, YSYEKL. The CDR3 protein is CASSQDTGQGAVKGLEQYF. CDR3 bases: TGCGCCAGCAGCCAAGATACTGGACAGGGGGCTGTAAAGGGGCTCGAGCAGTACTTC.